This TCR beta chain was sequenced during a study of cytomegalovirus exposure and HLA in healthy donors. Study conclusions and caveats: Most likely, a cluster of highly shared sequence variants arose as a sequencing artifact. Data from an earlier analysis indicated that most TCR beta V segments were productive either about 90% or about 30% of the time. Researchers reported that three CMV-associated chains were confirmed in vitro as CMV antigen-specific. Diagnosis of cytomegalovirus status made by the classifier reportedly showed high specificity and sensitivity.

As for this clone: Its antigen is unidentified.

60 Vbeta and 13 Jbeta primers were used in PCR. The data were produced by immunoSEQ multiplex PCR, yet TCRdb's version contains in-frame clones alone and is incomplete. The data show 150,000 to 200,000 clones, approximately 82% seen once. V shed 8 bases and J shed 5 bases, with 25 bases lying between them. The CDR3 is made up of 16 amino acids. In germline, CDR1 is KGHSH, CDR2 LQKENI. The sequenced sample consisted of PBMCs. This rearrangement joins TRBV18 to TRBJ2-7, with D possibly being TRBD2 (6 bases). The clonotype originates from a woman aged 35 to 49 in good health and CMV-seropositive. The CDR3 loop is CASTHQTGADRNEQYF. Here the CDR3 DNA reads TGTGCCAGCACTCACCAAACGGGAGCGGATCGCAACGAGCAGTACTTC.